This TCR beta chain was identified in a study of Graves' ophthalmopathy and Graves' hyperthyroidism. General study points: Also, most clonotypes expanded in the thyroid above 0.001 frequency appeared in blood.

TCR beta CDR3 amplification used RNA transcripts. First-round RT-PCR used HTBI primers; second-round multiplex PCR followed. One entry per CDR3 protein, called by TCRdb with MiXCR from the multiplex PCR reads. The sample yields about 620,000 distinct CDR3 sequences, 22% seen once. This CDR3 is 15 amino acids long. The V and J ends lost 6 bases and 4 bases respectively, with 18 bases between them. In germline, CDR1 is MDHEN, CDR2 SYDVKM. This clonotype has ten or more counts. Antigen unknown. Hyperthyroidism patients had new diagnoses, durations under 2 months, and ages of 18 to 65. Researchers turned away patients with other autoimmune diseases, uncontrolled infections, pregnancy or lactation.

This TCR came from a woman between 18 and 29 years old with stable Graves' hyperthyroidism. Some clones in this sample may be carry-over from other donors' samples. Sequencing was performed on peripheral blood. The J gene is TRBJ1-2, the V gene TRBV28, with D tentatively TRBD1 (6 bases). CDR3 sequence (DNA): TGTGCCAGCAGCCTGCCTCCAGGGGCGGGCTATGGCTACACCTTC. Translated: CASSLPPGAGYGYTF.